The TCR beta chain described here comes from a study of cytomegalovirus exposure and HLA in healthy donors. At the level of the study: An early data release held tens of millions of unique TCRs from HLA-typed donors.

It was with 60 Vbeta and 13 Jbeta primers that the PCR ran. Here immunoSEQ multiplex PCR was the method, and the copy in TCRdb shows in-frame clones only, minus some. The repertoire consists of 200,000 or so clones, with almost 85% occurring once and the leading ten covering about 0.25%. Trimming shortened V by 3 bases and J by 11 bases, and 14 bases separated the two germline ends. The CDR3 runs 13 residues. The germline V gene has CDR1 MDHEN and CDR2 SYDVKM. V usage is TRBV28 and J usage is TRBJ1-5; perhaps TRBD1 as D (5 bases). The sample comprised PBMCs. The sequence was obtained from a boy under 18 in good health and CMV-seronegative. The CDR3 coding sequence is TGTGCCAGCAGTTTTGGGGGATGGGAGGCCCAGCATTTT. Translated, it gives CASSFGGWEAQHF.